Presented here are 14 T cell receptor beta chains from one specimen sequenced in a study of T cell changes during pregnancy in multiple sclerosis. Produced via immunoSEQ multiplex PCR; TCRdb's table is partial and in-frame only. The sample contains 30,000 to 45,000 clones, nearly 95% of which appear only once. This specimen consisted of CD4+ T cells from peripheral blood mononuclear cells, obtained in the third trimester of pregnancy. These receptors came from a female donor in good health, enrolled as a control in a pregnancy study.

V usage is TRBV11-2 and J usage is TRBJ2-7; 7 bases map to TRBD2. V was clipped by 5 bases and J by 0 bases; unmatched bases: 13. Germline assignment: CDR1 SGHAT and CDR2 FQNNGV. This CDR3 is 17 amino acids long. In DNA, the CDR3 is TGTGCCAGCAGCCCAAGGCCACAGGCGGGGGTCTCCTACGAGCAGTACTTC. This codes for CASSPRPQAGVSYEQYF.

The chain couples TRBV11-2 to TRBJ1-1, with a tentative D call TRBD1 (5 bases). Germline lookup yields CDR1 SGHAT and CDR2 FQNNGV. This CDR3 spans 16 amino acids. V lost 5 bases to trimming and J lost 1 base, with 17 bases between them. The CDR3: CASSHPSAGWNTEAFF. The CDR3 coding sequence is TGTGCCAGCAGCCATCCCTCGGCAGGGTGGAACACTGAAGCTTTCTTT. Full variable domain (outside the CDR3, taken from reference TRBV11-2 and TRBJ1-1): EAGVAQSPRYKIIEKRQSVAFWCNPISGHATLYWYQQILGQGPKLLIQFQNNGVVDDSQLPKDRFSAERLKGVDSTLKIQPAKLEDSAVYLCASSHPSAGWNTEAFFGQGTRLTVV.

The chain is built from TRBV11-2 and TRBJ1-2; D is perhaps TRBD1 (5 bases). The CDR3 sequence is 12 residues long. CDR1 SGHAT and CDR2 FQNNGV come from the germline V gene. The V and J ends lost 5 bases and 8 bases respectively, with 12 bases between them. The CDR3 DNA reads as TGTGCCAGCAGCGTGGGACTGTACGGCTACACCTTC. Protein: CASSVGLYGYTF.

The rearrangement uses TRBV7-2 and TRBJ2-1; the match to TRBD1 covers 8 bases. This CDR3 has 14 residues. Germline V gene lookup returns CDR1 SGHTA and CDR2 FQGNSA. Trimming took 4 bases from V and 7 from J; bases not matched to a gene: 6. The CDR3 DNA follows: TGTGCCAGCAGCTATCCCCAGGGGGCAAATGAGCAGTTCTTC. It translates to CASSYPQGANEQFF.

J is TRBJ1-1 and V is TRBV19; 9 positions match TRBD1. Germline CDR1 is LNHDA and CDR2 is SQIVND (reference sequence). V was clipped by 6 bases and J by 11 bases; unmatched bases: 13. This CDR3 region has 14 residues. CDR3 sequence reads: CASRYRQGGNSAFF. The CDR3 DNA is TGTGCCAGTAGATACCGACAGGGGGGAAACTCGGCTTTCTTT.

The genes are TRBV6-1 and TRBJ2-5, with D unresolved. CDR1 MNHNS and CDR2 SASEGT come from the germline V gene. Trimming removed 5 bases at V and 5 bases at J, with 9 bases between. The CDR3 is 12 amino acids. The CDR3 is CASSRLRETQYF. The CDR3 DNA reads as TGTGCCAGCAGTCGACTTAGGGAGACCCAGTACTTC.

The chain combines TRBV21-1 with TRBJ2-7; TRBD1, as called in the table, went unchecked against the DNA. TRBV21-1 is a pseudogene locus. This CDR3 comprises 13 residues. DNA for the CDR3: TGTGCCCGTAGGGACAGGTTTTTGCGAGAGCAGTACTTC. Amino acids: CARRDRFLREQYF.

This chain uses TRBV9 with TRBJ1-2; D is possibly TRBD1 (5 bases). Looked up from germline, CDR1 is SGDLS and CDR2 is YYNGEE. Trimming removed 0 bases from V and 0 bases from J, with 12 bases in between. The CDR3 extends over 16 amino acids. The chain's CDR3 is CASSVADSAANYGYTF. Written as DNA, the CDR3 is TGTGCCAGCAGCGTAGCCGACAGTGCAGCTAACTATGGCTACACCTTC.

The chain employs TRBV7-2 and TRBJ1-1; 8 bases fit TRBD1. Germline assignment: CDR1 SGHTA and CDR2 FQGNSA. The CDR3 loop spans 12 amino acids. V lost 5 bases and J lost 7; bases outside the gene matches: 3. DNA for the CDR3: TGTGCCAGCAGCCTCGACAGGGGTGAAGCTTTCTTT. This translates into CASSLDRGEAFF.

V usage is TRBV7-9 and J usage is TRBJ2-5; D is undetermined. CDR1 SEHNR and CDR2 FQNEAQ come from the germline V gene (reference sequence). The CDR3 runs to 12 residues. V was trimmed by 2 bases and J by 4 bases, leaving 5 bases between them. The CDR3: CASSLLRETQYF. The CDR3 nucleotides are TGTGCCAGCAGCTTACTAAGAGAGACCCAGTACTTC.

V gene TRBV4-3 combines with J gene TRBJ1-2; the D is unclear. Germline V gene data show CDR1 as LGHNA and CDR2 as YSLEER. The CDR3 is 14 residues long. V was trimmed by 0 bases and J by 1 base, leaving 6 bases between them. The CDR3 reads CASSQDPGNYGYTF. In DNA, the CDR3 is TGCGCCAGCAGCCAAGATCCGGGTAACTATGGCTACACCTTC.

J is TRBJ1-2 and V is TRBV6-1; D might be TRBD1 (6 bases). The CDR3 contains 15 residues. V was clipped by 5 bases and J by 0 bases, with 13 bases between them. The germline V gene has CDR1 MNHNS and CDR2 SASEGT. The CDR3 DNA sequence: TGTGCCAGCAGTATCGGGCCAGGGGCTAACTATGGCTACACCTTC. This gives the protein CASSIGPGANYGYTF.

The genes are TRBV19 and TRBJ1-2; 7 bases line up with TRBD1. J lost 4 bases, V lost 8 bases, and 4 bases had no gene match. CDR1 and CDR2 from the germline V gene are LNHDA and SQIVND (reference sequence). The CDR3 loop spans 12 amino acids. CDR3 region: CASGDRVYGYTF. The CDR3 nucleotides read TGTGCCAGTGGGGACAGAGTCTATGGCTACACCTTC.

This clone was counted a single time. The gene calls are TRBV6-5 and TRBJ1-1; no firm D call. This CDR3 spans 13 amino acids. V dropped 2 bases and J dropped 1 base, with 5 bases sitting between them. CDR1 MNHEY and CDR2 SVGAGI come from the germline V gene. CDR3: CASSYIRNTEAFF. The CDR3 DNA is TGTGCCAGCAGTTACATCAGGAACACTGAAGCTTTCTTT.